This TCR beta chain was documented in a study of shared clonotypes between healthy human individuals. Study details: Used for every donor were three CD4 naive, three CD4 memory, two CD8 naive and one CD8 memory plate.

This CDR3 is 15 amino acids long. Trimming took 3 bases from V and 0 from J, leaving 10 bases between them. Germline-derived CDR1 and CDR2 are SGHTS and YDEGEE. About this clone: Distinct nucleotide sequences in the sample also encode this CDR3.

Each PCR replicate from the sorted subsets contained about 200 ng DNA, which is 25,000 to 30,000 T cell genomes. Using immunoSEQ multiplex PCR, the repertoire was profiled, and TCRdb retains in-frame clones only, with some absent. Of millions of clones in the sample, roughly 95% are singletons; the top ten hold approximately 1.2%. It was CD45RO-negative cells, positively selected for CCR7, that made up naive CD8 cells, with terminally differentiated effector memory CD45RA+ cells excluded. This TCR was sampled from a man in his late teens or twenties in good health. V and J are TRBV5-8 and TRBJ1-5; D not certain. Sample: naive CD8+ T cells sorted from blood. This CDR3 is CASSSGPYSNQPQHF. The CDR3 DNA reads TGTGCCAGCAGCTCCGGACCCTATAGCAATCAGCCCCAGCATTTT.